This T cell receptor (beta chain) was recorded in a study of blood T cell repertoires in COVID-19. At the level of the study: The analysed material was cDNA or gDNA that came from T cells, B-cell-depleted T cells, or PBMCs.

Only in-frame clones appear in the TCRdb table, and some are missing; sequencing was by immunoSEQ multiplex PCR. The sample yields about 180,000 clones, around 80% seen once. The germline V gene has CDR1 MNHEY and CDR2 SVGAGI. V lost 4 bases, J lost 5 bases, and 12 bases stayed unmatched. The CDR3 sequence is 16 residues long. The rearrangement links TRBV6-5 to TRBJ1-2; 8 nucleotides agree with TRBD1. The sequencing input was peripheral blood. This sequence originates from a woman of 80 years or more with COVID-19, enrolled during active disease. The DNA for the CDR3 is TGTGCCAGCAGTTTCCACGGGACAGGCTTGGGGTATGGCTACACCTTC. Translating it yields CASSFHGTGLGYGYTF.